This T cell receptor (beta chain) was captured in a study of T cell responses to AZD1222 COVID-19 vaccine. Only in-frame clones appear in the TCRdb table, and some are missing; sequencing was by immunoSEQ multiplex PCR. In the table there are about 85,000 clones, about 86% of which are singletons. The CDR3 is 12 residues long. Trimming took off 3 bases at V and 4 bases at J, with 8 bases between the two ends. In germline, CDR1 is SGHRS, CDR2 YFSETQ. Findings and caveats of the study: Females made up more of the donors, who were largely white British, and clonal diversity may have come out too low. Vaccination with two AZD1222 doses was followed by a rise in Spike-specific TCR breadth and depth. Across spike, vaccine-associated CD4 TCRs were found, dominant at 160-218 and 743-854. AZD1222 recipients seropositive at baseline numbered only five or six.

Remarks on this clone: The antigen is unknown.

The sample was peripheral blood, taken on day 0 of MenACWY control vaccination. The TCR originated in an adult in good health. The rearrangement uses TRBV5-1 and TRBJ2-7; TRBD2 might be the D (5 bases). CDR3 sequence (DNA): TGCGCCAGCAGCTCGGACTGGTACGAGCAGTACTTC. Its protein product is CASSSDWYEQYF. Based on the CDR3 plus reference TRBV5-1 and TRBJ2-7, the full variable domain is KAGVTQTPRYLIKTRGQQVTLSCSPISGHRSVSWYQQTPGQGLQFLFEYFSETQRNKGNFPGRFSGRQFSNSRSEMNVSTLELGDSALYLCASSSDWYEQYFGPGTRLTVT.